Shown below are 13 T cell receptor beta chains from a single sample sequenced in a study of read filtering for tumor transcriptome and immune sequencing. Molecular barcoded adaptors covering alpha/delta and beta/gamma chains were used on roughly 400 ng RNA. TCRdb re-called the reads with MiXCR, one entry per CDR3 protein. This sample has approximately 90,000 distinct CDR3 sequences, with roughly a fifth found just once. The specimen was a population of CD138-negative cells sorted from bone marrow. The receptors stem from a donor over 35 with multiple myeloma.

The J gene is TRBJ1-2, the V gene TRBV2; 7 bases line up with TRBD1. J was trimmed by 3 bases and V by 6 bases; bases with no gene match: 4. The CDR3 totals 13 residues. CDR1 and CDR2 from the germline V gene are SNHLY and FYNNEI. CDR3 in DNA: TGTGCCAGCAGGGGGACAGACTACTATGGCTACACCTTC. Amino acids: CASRGTDYYGYTF.

As concerns this clonotype: At one boundary the junction diverges from the germline segment, which might be a read error. The chain is built from TRBV6-6 and TRBJ1-1, with TRBD1 identical over 8 bases. The CDR3 is 16 amino acids. CDR1 and CDR2 (germline): MNHNY, SVGAGI (reference sequence). This CDR3 reads CACSYFRGLVKTEALF. Here the CDR3 DNA reads TGTGCCTGCAGTTATTTCAGGGGGCTCGTGAAAACTGAAGCTCTCTTT.

Turning to this clonotype: A read error may explain this, as a much larger clone is one base away. Without the conserved terminal phenylalanine or tryptophan, this CDR3 likely stems from a read error. J is TRBJ2-1 and V is TRBV12-3 or TRBV12-4; 12 nucleotides match TRBD1. CDR3 length: 15 amino acids. The ends lost 7 bases at V and 7 bases at J; junction bases unmatched: 8. The DNA for the CDR3 is TGTGCCAGCAAGACCGGGACAGGGGGCGGGAATGAGCAGTTCCTC. Amino acids: CASKTGTGGGNEQFL.

Of note for this clonotype: A much larger clonotype is one base distant, so this may be a read error. The V and J genes are TRBV20-1 and TRBJ1-1, with D possibly TRBD1 on 6 matching bases. Trimming removed 5 bases at V and 1 base at J, with 14 bases between. The CDR3 consists of 14 residues. Germline V gene lookup returns CDR1 DFQATT and CDR2 SNEGSKA (reference sequence). The CDR3 bases are TGCAGTGCTGGGGGAACAGGGCCGAACACTGAAGCTTTCTTT. It translates to CSAGGTGPNTEAFF.

This clonotype was found many times. V is TRBV15 and J is TRBJ1-1, with D hard to call. Per germline, CDR1 LNHNV and CDR2 YYDKDF (reference sequence). The V gene lost 3 bases and the J gene lost 4 bases, with 12 bases spanning the gap. The CDR3 contains 14 residues. The CDR3 DNA is TGTGCCACCAGCAGGCCTACGGGGAGCACTGAAGCTTTCTTT. It yields the protein CATSRPTGSTEAFF.

This clonotype was detected many times. This chain connects TRBV9 to TRBJ2-3; 9 bases map to TRBD2. CDR3 length equals 14 residues. V was pared by 2 bases and J by 3 bases, with 1 base of the junction left unmatched. Germline V CDR1 and CDR2: SGDLS, YYNGEE. The DNA of the CDR3 is TGTGCCAGCAGCGTGACTAGCGGAACAGATACGCAGTATTTT. It is translated as CASSVTSGTDTQYF.

This clonotype appeared many times. The V gene is TRBV14, the J gene TRBJ2-5, with no clear D. CDR1 and CDR2 (germline): SGHDN, FVKESK. This CDR3 spans 13 amino acids. Trimming left V 0 bases short and J 4 bases short, with 6 bases between. CDR3 protein: CASSQDLAETQYF. Here the CDR3 DNA reads TGTGCCAGCAGCCAAGATCTCGCAGAGACCCAGTACTTC.

In its sample, this clonotype was seen a few times. A much bigger clone sits one base away, suggesting this may be a read error. The chain links TRBV29-1 to TRBJ2-1; D unresolved. Trimming pared 3 bases from V and 9 bases from J, leaving 6 bases between. Per the germline V gene, CDR1 is SQVTM and CDR2 is ANQGSEA. This CDR3 has 10 residues. CDR3 nucleotides: TGCAGCGTTGATTCGCTTGAGCAGTTCTTC. Its protein product is CSVDSLEQFF.

This clonotype was found many times. The CDR3 DNA reads TGCAGTGCTGGAAGACAGGGGGAGACCCAGTACTTC. Translated, it gives CSAGRQGETQYF. This sequence joins TRBV20-1 and TRBJ2-5, with 8 nucleotides matching TRBD1. The CDR3 totals 12 residues. V lost 5 bases to trimming and J lost 5 bases; unmatched junction nucleotides: 4. Germline V lookup: CDR1 DFQATT, CDR2 SNEGSKA (reference sequence).

The rearrangement joins TRBV11-2 to TRBJ1-2; D remains ambiguous. V was shortened by 11 bases and J by 8 bases, with 15 bases between the two germline ends. Germline lookup yields CDR1 SGHAT and CDR2 FQNNGV. The CDR3 runs 11 residues. The CDR3 reads CASRRVSGYTF. The CDR3 region has the DNA TGTGCCTCCCGGAGGGTTAGCGGCTACACCTTC.

There are many counts of this clonotype. This chain connects TRBV5-1 to TRBJ2-1; TRBD1 matches at 7 bases. Germline V gene data show CDR1 as SGHRS and CDR2 as YFSETQ. There are 14 residues in the CDR3. The trim removed 5 bases at V and 0 bases at J, leaving 2 bases unmatched. The DNA of the CDR3 is TGCGCCAGCAGTTCAGGGGGCTCCTACAATGAGCAGTTCTTC. This sequence encodes CASSSGGSYNEQFF.

This clonotype has a handful of counts. The chain combines TRBV11-2 with TRBJ2-7, with 9 bases matching TRBD1. J lost 6 bases, V lost 1 base, and 7 bases had no gene match. The CDR3 spans 15 residues. From germline, CDR1 is SGHAT and CDR2 FQNNGV. CDR3 protein: CASSLAPGQGSEQYF. CDR3 coding DNA: TGTGCCAGCAGCTTAGCCCCCGGACAGGGGTCCGAGCAGTACTTC.

Note on this clonotype: One base away lies a much larger clone, so this may be a sequencing read error. The DNA for the CDR3 is TGTGCCAGCAGTTCTACAGAGCTGGAGACCCAGTACTTC. Translating it yields CASSSTELETQYF. This chain uses TRBV7-9 with TRBJ2-5, with unresolved D. Deletions cut 6 bases from V and 5 bases from J, with 13 bases between. Germline V lookup: CDR1 SEHNR, CDR2 FQNEAQ (reference sequence). CDR3 length: 13 residues. Filled out from reference TRBV7-9 and TRBJ2-5, the complete variable domain reads DTGVSQNPRHKITKRGQNVTFRCDPISEHNRLYWYRQTLGQGPEFLTYFQNEAQLEKSRLLSDRFSAERPKGSFSTLEIQRTEQGDSAMYLCASSSTELETQYFGPGTRLLVL.